This T cell receptor (beta chain) was recorded in a study of cytomegalovirus exposure and HLA in healthy donors. On the study more broadly: Inside one of the first data releases sat around 77 million unique TCRs taken from HLA-typed donors. General study findings and limits: Fewer N-insertions than the roughly 650-donor mean were reportedly shown by an Asian-associated ancestry cluster in a later analysis.

Use of 60 Vbeta and 13 Jbeta primers characterized the PCR. Assay: immunoSEQ multiplex PCR; the TCRdb copy retains only in-frame clones and omits some. The sample carries about 100,000 clones, approximately 70% recorded once. V trimming: 3 bases; J trimming: 5 bases; junction bases outside the gene matches: 15. CDR3 length: 17 amino acids. Germline V gene data show CDR1 as MNHNS and CDR2 as SASEGT. With regard to this clone: Antigen: not known.

The V gene is TRBV6-1, the J gene TRBJ1-2; 7 positions match TRBD1. Sequenced input: PBMCs. The TCR comes from a woman aged 18-35 years in good health and CMV-seropositive. The CDR3, as DNA: TGTGCCAGCAGTGAGGACGGGACAGCCTCCTTTGGGTATGGCTACACCTTC. Amino acids: CASSEDGTASFGYGYTF.